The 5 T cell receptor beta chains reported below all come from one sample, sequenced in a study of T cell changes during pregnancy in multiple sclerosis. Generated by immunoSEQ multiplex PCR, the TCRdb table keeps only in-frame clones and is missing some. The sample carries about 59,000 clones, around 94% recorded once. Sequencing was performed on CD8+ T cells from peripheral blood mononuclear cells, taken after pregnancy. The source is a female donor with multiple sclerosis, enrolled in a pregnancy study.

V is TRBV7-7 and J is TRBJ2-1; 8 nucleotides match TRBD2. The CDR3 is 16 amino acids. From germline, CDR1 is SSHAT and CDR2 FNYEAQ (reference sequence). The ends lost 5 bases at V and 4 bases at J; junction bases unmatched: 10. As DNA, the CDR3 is TGTGCCAGCAGCGAACGAACTAGCGGAGTTTACAATGAGCAGTTCTTC. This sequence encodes CASSERTSGVYNEQFF.

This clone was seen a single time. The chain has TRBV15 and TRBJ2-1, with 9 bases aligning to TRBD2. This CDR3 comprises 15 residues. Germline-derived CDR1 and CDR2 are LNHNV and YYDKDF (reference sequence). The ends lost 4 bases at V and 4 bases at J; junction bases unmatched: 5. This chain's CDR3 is CATSTQTSGYNEQFF. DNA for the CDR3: TGTGCCACCAGCACCCAGACTAGCGGATACAATGAGCAGTTCTTC.

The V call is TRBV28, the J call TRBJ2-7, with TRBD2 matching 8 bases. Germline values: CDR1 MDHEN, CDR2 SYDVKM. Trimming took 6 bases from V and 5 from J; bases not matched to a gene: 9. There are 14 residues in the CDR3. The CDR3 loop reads CASRGLAGSDEQYF. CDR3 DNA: TGTGCCAGCAGGGGCTTAGCGGGATCCGACGAGCAGTACTTC.

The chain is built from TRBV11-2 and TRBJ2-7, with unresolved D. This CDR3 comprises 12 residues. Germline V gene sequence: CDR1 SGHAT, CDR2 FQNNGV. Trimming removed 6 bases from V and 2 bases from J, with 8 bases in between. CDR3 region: CASSFAAYEQYF. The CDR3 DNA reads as TGTGCCAGCAGTTTCGCGGCCTACGAGCAGTACTTC.

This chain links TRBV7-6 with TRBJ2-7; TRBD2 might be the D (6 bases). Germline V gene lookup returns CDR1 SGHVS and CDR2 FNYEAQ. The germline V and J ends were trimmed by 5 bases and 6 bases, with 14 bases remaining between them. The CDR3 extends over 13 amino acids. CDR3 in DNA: TGTGCCAGCAGCCCTATAGCGGTCGCCGAGCAGTACTTC. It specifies CASSPIAVAEQYF. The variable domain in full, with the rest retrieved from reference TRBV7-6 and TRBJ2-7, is GAGVSQSPRYKVTKRGQDVALRCDPISGHVSLYWYRQALGQGPEFLTYFNYEAQQDKSGLPNDRFSAERPEGSISTLTIQRTEQRDSAMYRCASSPIAVAEQYFGPGTRLTVT.